Listed below are T cell receptor beta chains from one sample, sequenced in a study of T-cell memory formation after mild COVID-19. TCRdb called the 5' RACE reads again in MiXCR, with one record for every CDR3 protein. Here the sample spans 350,000 or so distinct CDR3 sequences, 20% being singletons. Sequenced: PBMCs or a T cell subset sorted from them (not recorded which). The receptors come from a young man who had mild COVID-19 (a few samples of this study predate the infection). Cell type and time point are not known. The CDR3 runs from the conserved cysteine through the conserved F or W. Each record gives: V gene, J gene, CDR3 protein.

V gene: TRBV20-1; J gene: TRBJ2-5; CDR3 protein: CSARGGSGSRETQYF
V gene: TRBV7-2; J gene: TRBJ2-4; CDR3 protein: CASSFGGGGIQYF
V gene: TRBV7-2; J gene: TRBJ2-5; CDR3 protein: CASSLLTARRVSTQYF
V gene: TRBV5-6; J gene: TRBJ2-5; CDR3 protein: CASSFSIKTQYF
V gene: TRBV15; J gene: TRBJ1-2; CDR3 protein: CATSEGDGVYGYTF
V gene: TRBV12-3/TRBV12-4; J gene: TRBJ1-1; CDR3 protein: CASSLAWGDTEAFF
V gene: TRBV10-3; J gene: TRBJ1-1; CDR3 protein: CAISLDGNTEAFF
V gene: TRBV5-1; J gene: TRBJ2-5; CDR3 protein: CASSLGTGLEETQYF
V gene: TRBV7-8; J gene: TRBJ2-3; CDR3 protein: CAGQRGGTDTQYF
V gene: TRBV10-3; J gene: TRBJ1-3; CDR3 protein: CAISTTLSGNTIYF
V gene: TRBV4-3; J gene: TRBJ1-4; CDR3 protein: CASSQGTGTNEKLFF
V gene: TRBV6-2/TRBV6-3; J gene: TRBJ2-7; CDR3 protein: CASSRTMTEQYF
V gene: TRBV7-9; J gene: TRBJ1-2; CDR3 protein: CASSAGMSSRYTF
V gene: TRBV5-1; J gene: TRBJ1-4; CDR3 protein: CASSMTGLAEKLFF
V gene: TRBV6-6; J gene: TRBJ1-1; CDR3 protein: CASSYSAEMNTEAFF
V gene: TRBV29-1; J gene: TRBJ2-5; CDR3 protein: CSVSGNPLETQYF
V gene: TRBV2; J gene: TRBJ2-1; CDR3 protein: CASTISEQGQFF
V gene: TRBV27; J gene: TRBJ1-4; CDR3 protein: CASIDDGGLDEKLFF
V gene: TRBV7-2; J gene: TRBJ1-2; CDR3 protein: CASSLSWQSYGYTF
V gene: TRBV5-1; J gene: TRBJ1-6; CDR3 protein: CASSPSGRTLPLHF
V gene: TRBV6-1; J gene: TRBJ2-3; CDR3 protein: CASSEGTGGVDTQYF
V gene: TRBV9; J gene: TRBJ1-6; CDR3 protein: CASSVGDGSGSLHF
V gene: TRBV6-5; J gene: TRBJ2-5; CDR3 protein: CASSYSGVQETQYF
V gene: TRBV28; J gene: TRBJ1-6; CDR3 protein: CASSRDSNSPLHF
V gene: TRBV19; J gene: TRBJ1-1; CDR3 protein: CATIKDRGYTEAFF
V gene: TRBV7-2; J gene: TRBJ2-3; CDR3 protein: CASSFRTSWDTQYF
V gene: TRBV24-1; J gene: TRBJ2-2; CDR3 protein: CATSDFGYTGELFF
V gene: TRBV20-1; J gene: TRBJ2-3; CDR3 protein: CSAPHQGSQYF
V gene: TRBV7-2; J gene: TRBJ1-2; CDR3 protein: CASSDQFYGYTF
V gene: TRBV9; J gene: TRBJ2-1; CDR3 protein: CASSVAGHIYNEQFF
V gene: TRBV5-1; J gene: TRBJ2-1; CDR3 protein: CASSPLRGNNEQFF
V gene: TRBV4-3; J gene: TRBJ1-6; CDR3 protein: CASSQEQQGSPLHF
V gene: TRBV19; J gene: TRBJ1-1; CDR3 protein: CASSVNTGTEAFF
V gene: TRBV6-1; J gene: TRBJ1-5; CDR3 protein: CASGGQPQHF
V gene: TRBV19; J gene: TRBJ1-5; CDR3 protein: CASRSTGQPQHF
V gene: TRBV9; J gene: TRBJ2-2; CDR3 protein: CASSVGRGGPPGELFF
V gene: TRBV7-9; J gene: TRBJ2-3; CDR3 protein: CASSLVMEAGTDTQYF
V gene: TRBV10-3; J gene: TRBJ1-3; CDR3 protein: CAISDLQGSGNTIYF
V gene: TRBV5-1; J gene: TRBJ2-2; CDR3 protein: CASSLIAGELFF
V gene: TRBV7-9; J gene: TRBJ2-5; CDR3 protein: CASSLGSGGRRWGQYF
V gene: TRBV20-1; J gene: TRBJ2-7; CDR3 protein: CSARHESYEQYF
V gene: TRBV20-1; J gene: TRBJ2-7; CDR3 protein: CSARDSGPEQYF
V gene: TRBV7-6; J gene: TRBJ2-7; CDR3 protein: CASSPRVGSDSSYEQYF
V gene: TRBV5-1; J gene: TRBJ2-2; CDR3 protein: CASSLDRGSGELFF
V gene: TRBV5-1; J gene: TRBJ2-1; CDR3 protein: CASSLAGGGQHEQFF
V gene: TRBV7-9; J gene: TRBJ2-7; CDR3 protein: CASSPPWTGHIYEQYF
V gene: TRBV4-3; J gene: TRBJ1-2; CDR3 protein: CASSQDGGFDGYTF
V gene: TRBV4-2; J gene: TRBJ1-6; CDR3 protein: CASSQELGQGAGPLHF
V gene: TRBV18; J gene: TRBJ1-1; CDR3 protein: CASSEGQGGTEAFF
V gene: TRBV10-3; J gene: TRBJ1-5; CDR3 protein: CASTRDSNQPQHF
V gene: TRBV11-2; J gene: TRBJ1-3; CDR3 protein: CASSDRGSGNTIYF
V gene: TRBV4-3; J gene: TRBJ2-5; CDR3 protein: CASSQGREAGGETQYF
V gene: TRBV4-3; J gene: TRBJ1-5; CDR3 protein: CASSQVGGMGQPQHF
V gene: TRBV5-5; J gene: TRBJ2-7; CDR3 protein: CASSRADYEQYF